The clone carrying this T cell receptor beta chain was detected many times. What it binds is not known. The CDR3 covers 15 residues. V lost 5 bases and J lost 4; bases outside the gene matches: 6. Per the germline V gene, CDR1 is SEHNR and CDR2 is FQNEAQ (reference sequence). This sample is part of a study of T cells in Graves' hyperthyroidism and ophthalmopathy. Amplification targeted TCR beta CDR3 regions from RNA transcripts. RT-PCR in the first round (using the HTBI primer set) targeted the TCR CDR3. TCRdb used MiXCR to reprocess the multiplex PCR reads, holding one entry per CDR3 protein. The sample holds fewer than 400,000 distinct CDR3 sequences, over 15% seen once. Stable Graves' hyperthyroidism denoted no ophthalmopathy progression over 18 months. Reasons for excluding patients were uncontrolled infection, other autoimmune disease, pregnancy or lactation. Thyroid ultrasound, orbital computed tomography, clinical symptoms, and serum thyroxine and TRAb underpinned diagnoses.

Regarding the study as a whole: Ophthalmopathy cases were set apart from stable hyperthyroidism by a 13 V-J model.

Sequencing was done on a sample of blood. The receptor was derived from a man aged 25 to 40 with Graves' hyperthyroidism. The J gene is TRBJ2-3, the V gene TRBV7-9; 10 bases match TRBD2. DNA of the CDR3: TGTGCCAGCAGCCTCGGACTAGCGGCAGCAGATACGCAGTATTTT. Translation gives CASSLGLAAADTQYF.